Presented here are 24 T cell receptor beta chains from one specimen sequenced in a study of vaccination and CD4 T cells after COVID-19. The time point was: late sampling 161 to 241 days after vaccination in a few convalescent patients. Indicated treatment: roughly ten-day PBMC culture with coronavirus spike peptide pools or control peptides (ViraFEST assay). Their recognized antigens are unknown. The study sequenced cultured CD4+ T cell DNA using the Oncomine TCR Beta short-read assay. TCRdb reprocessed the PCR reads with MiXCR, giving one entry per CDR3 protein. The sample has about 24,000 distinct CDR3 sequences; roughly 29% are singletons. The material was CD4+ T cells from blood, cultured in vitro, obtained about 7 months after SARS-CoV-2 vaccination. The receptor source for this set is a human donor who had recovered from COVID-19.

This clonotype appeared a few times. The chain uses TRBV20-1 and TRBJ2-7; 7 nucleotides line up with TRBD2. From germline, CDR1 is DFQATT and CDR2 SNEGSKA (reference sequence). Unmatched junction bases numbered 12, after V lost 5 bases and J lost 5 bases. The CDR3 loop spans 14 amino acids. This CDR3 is CSALARTRIDEQYF. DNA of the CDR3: TGCAGTGCTTTAGCGAGGACTAGAATCGACGAGCAGTACTTC.

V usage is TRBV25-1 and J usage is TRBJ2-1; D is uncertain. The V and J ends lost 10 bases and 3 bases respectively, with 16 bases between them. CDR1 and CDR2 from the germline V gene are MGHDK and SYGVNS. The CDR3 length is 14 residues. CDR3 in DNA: TGTGCCACCCCGCGGTTTGGCTTCTACAATGAGCAGTTCTTC. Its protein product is CATPRFGFYNEQFF.

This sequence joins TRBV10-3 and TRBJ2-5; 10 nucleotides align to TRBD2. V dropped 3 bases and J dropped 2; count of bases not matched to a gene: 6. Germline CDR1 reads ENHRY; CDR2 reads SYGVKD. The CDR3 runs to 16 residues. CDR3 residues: CAISDSSGRLQETQYF. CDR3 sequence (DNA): TGTGCCATCAGTGACAGTAGCGGGAGGCTACAAGAGACCCAGTACTTC.

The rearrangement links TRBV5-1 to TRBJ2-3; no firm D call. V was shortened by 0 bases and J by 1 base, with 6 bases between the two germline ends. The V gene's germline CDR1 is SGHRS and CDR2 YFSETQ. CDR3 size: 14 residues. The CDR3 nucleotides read TGCGCCAGCAGCTTGGCGGACGGCACAGATACGCAGTATTTT. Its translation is CASSLADGTDTQYF. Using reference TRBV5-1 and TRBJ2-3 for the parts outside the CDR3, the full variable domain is KAGVTQTPRYLIKTRGQQVTLSCSPISGHRSVSWYQQTPGQGLQFLFEYFSETQRNKGNFPGRFSGRQFSNSRSEMNVSTLELGDSALYLCASSLADGTDTQYFGPGTRLTVL.

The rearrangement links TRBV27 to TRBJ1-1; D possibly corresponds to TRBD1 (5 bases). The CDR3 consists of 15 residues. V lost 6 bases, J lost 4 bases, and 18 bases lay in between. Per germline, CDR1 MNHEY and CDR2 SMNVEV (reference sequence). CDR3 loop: CASRPPFVGGTEAFF. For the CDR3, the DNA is TGTGCCAGCAGACCTCCCTTTGTGGGGGGCACTGAAGCTTTCTTT.

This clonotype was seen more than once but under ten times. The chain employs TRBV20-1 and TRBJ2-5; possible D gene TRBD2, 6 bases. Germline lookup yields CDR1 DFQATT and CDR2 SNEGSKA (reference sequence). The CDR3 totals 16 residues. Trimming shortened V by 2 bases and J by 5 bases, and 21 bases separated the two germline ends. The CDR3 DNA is TGCAGTGCTAGACACCCTTGGAGTAGCGGTGGGGAGACCCAGTACTTC. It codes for CSARHPWSSGGETQYF.

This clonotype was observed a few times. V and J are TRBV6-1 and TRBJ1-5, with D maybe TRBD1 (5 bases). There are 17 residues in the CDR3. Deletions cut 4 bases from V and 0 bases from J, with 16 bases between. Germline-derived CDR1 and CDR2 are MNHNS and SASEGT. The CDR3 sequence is CASSGGRTRYSNQPQHF. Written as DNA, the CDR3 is TGTGCCAGCAGTGGGGGACGGACCCGATATAGCAATCAGCCCCAGCATTTT.

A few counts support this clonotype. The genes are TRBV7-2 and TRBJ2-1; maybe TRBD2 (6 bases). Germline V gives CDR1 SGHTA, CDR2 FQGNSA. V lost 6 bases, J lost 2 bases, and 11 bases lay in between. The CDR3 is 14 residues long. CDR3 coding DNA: TGTGCCAGCAGGGGCGGGACCGCCTACAATGAGCAGTTCTTC. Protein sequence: CASRGGTAYNEQFF. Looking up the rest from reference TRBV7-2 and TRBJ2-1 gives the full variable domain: GAGVSQSPSNKVTEKGKDVELRCDPISGHTALYWYRQSLGQGLEFLIYFQGNSAPDKSGLPSDRFSAERTGGSVSTLTIQRTQQEDSAVYLCASRGGTAYNEQFFGPGTRLTVL.

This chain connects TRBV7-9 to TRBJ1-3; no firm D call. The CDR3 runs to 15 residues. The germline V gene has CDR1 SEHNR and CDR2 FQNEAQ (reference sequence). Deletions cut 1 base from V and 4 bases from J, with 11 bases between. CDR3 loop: CASSLGVESGNTIYF. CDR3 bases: TGTGCCAGCAGCTTAGGGGTTGAGTCGGGAAACACCATATATTTT.

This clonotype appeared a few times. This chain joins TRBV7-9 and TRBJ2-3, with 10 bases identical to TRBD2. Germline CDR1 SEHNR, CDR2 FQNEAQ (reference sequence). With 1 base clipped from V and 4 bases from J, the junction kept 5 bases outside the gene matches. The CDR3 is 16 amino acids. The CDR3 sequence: CASSLVSSGSSDTQYF. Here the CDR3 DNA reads TGTGCCAGCAGCTTAGTATCTAGCGGGAGTTCAGATACGCAGTATTTT.

CDR3 coding DNA: TGCAGTGTCGGATCCGGGACTAGAAGCGAGCAGTACTTC. It yields the protein CSVGSGTRSEQYF. The chain joins TRBV20-1 to TRBJ2-7; 8 bases map to TRBD2. V lost 7 bases to trimming and J lost 6 bases; unmatched junction nucleotides: 11. Germline V gives CDR1 DFQATT, CDR2 SNEGSKA (reference sequence). The CDR3 covers 13 residues.

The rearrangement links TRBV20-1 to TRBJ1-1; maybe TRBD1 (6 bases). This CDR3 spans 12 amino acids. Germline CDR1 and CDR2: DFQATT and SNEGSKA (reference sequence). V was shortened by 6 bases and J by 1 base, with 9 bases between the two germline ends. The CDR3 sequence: CSAQTGNTEAFF. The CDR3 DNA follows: TGCAGTGCCCAGACAGGGAACACTGAAGCTTTCTTT.

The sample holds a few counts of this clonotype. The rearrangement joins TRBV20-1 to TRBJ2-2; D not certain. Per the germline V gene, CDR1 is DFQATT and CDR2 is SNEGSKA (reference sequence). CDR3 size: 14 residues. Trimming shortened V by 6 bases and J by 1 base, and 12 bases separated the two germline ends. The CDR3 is CSARRSENTGELFF. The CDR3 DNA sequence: TGCAGTGCCCGGCGCAGCGAGAACACCGGGGAGCTGTTTTTT.

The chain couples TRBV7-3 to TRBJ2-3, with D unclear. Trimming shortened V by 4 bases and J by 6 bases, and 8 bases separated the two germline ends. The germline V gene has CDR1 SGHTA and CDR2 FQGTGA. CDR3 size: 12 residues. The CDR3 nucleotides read TGTGCCAGCAGCTATATCGGCGATACGCAGTATTTT. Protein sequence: CASSYIGDTQYF.

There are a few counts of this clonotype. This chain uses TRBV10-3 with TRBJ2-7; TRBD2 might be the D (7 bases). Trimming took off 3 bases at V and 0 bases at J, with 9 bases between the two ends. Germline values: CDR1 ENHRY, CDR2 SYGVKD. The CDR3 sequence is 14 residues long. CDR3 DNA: TGTGCCATCAGTGACGGGGGGCGCTCCTACGAGCAGTACTTC. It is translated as CAISDGGRSYEQYF.

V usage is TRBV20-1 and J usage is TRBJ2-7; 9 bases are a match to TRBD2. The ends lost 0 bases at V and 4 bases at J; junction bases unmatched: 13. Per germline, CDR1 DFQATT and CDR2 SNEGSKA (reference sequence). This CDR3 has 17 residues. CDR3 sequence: CSARDVGASGMEYEQYF. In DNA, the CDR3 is TGCAGTGCTAGAGATGTGGGGGCTAGCGGGATGGAGTACGAGCAGTACTTC.

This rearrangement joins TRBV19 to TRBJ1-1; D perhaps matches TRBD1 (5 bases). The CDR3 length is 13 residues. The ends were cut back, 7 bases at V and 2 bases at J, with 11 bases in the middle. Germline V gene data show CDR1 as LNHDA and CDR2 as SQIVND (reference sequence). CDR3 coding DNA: TGTGCCAGTACCCAACAGGTCAACACTGAAGCTTTCTTT. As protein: CASTQQVNTEAFF. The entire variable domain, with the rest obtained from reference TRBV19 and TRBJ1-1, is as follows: DGGITQSPKYLFRKEGQNVTLSCEQNLNHDAMYWYRQDPGQGLRLIYYSQIVNDFQKGDIAEGYSVSREKKESFPLTVTSAQKNPTAFYLCASTQQVNTEAFFGQGTRLTVV.

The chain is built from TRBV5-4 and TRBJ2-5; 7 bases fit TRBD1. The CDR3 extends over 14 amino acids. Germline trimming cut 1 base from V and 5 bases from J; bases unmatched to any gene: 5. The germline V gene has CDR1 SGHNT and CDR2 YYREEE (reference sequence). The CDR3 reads CASSLKQGDETQYF. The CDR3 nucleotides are TGTGCCAGCAGCTTGAAGCAGGGGGATGAGACCCAGTACTTC.

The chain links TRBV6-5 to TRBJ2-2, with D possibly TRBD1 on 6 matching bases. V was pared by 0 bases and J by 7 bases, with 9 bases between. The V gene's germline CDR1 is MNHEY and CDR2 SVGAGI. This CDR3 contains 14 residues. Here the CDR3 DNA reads TGTGCCAGCAGTTACTCGGGGGCGGGCGGGGAGCTGTTTTTT. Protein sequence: CASSYSGAGGELFF.

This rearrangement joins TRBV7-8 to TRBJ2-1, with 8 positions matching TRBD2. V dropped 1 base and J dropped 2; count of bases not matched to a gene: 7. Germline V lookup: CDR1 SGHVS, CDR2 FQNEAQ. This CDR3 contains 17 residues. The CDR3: CASSLVRAGATYNEQFF. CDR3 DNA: TGTGCCAGCAGCTTAGTTCGAGCGGGAGCAACCTACAATGAGCAGTTCTTC.

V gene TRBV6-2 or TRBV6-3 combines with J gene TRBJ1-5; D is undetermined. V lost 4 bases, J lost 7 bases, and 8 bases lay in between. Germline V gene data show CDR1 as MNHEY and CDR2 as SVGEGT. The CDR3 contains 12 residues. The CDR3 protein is CASSSYGQPQHF. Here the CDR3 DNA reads TGTGCCAGCAGTTCGTACGGGCAGCCCCAGCATTTT.

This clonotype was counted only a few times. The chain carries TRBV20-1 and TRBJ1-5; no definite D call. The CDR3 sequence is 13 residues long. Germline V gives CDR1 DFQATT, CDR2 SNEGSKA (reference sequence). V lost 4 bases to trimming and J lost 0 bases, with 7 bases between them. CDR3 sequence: CSATKSSNQPQHF. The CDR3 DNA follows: TGCAGTGCTACGAAGAGTAGCAATCAGCCCCAGCATTTT.

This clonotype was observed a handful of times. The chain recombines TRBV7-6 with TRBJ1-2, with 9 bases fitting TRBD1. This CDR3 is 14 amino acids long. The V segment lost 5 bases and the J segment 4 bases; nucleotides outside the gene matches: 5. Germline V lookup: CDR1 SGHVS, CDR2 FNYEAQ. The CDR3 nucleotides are TGTGCCAGCAGCGCCTCGACAGGGGGCTATGGCTACACCTTC. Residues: CASSASTGGYGYTF.

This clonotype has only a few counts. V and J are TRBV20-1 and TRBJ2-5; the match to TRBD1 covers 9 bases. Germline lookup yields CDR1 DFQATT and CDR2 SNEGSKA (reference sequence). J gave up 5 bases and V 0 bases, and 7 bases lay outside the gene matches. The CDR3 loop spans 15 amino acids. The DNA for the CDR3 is TGCAGTGCTAGAGATCCAACAGGGGGCGGGGAGACCCAGTACTTC. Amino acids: CSARDPTGGGETQYF.